A single sample is the source of the 28 T cell receptor beta chains below, sequenced in a study of cytomegalovirus exposure and HLA in healthy donors. The PCR had 60 Vbeta and 13 Jbeta primers. Sequencing used immunoSEQ multiplex PCR; TCRdb keeps in-frame clones, though not all of them. The sample records around 150,000 clones, about 78% being singletons. The source material was PBMCs. Receptors were obtained from a male donor in good health and CMV-seronegative.

Written as DNA, the CDR3 is TGTGCCAGCAGTCTAGCGGGAGGGCCGGCAGATACGCAGTATTTT. Translated, it gives CASSLAGGPADTQYF. The V and J genes are TRBV6-5 and TRBJ2-3, with 12 nucleotides matching TRBD2. CDR3 size: 15 residues. V dropped 5 bases and J dropped 4; count of bases not matched to a gene: 4. Germline V gene data show CDR1 as MNHEY and CDR2 as SVGAGI.

The gene calls are TRBV10-2 and TRBJ1-4, with D possibly TRBD1 on 5 matching bases. In germline, CDR1 is WSHSY, CDR2 SAAADI. The V end was cut by 3 bases, the J end by 7 bases, with 15 bases between. The CDR3 extends over 15 amino acids. Here the CDR3 reads CASSDREGYGEKLFF. The CDR3 bases are TGCGCCAGCAGTGACAGGGAGGGGTACGGTGAAAAACTGTTTTTT.

The chain combines TRBV11-2 with TRBJ2-7; TRBD1 matches 10 bases. The V and J ends lost 2 bases and 1 base, in that order; junction bases with no gene match: 2. The CDR3 is 15 residues long. Germline values: CDR1 SGHAT, CDR2 FQNNGV. This CDR3 is CASSLRTGGSYEQYF. CDR3 sequence (DNA): TGTGCCAGCAGCTTAAGGACAGGGGGTTCCTACGAGCAGTACTTC. Combining the CDR3 with reference TRBV11-2 and TRBJ2-7 gives the whole variable domain EAGVAQSPRYKIIEKRQSVAFWCNPISGHATLYWYQQILGQGPKLLIQFQNNGVVDDSQLPKDRFSAERLKGVDSTLKIQPAKLEDSAVYLCASSLRTGGSYEQYFGPGTRLTVT.

This rearrangement joins TRBV7-9 to TRBJ1-3; D is unresolved. Germline lookup yields CDR1 SEHNR and CDR2 FQNEAQ (reference sequence). The CDR3 totals 18 residues. V gave up 6 bases and J gave up 0 bases, with 21 bases separating them. CDR3 coding DNA: TGTGCCAGCAGACCTCTATCCGAGGCCGTATCCTCTGGAAACACCATATATTTT. It translates to CASRPLSEAVSSGNTIYF.

J is TRBJ2-5 and V is TRBV5-1; 10 bases are a match to TRBD2. CDR1 SGHRS and CDR2 YFSETQ come from the germline V gene. The CDR3 runs 14 residues. Germline trimming cut 2 bases from V and 6 bases from J; bases unmatched to any gene: 4. The CDR3 is CASSFPSGSQTQYF. CDR3 DNA sequence: TGCGCCAGCAGCTTTCCTAGCGGGAGTCAGACCCAGTACTTC.

This chain connects TRBV6-1 to TRBJ2-3, with TRBD2 identical over 10 bases. The V and J ends lost 5 bases and 3 bases, in that order; junction bases with no gene match: 2. The CDR3 is 14 residues long. Germline V gives CDR1 MNHNS, CDR2 SASEGT. CDR3 sequence reads: CASSTSGVTDTQYF. For the CDR3, the DNA is TGTGCCAGCAGTACTAGCGGGGTGACAGATACGCAGTATTTT.

The chain couples TRBV7-2 to TRBJ2-2; a weak D match, TRBD2 (5 bases). Germline CDR1 is SGHTA and CDR2 is FQGNSA. This CDR3 spans 16 amino acids. The V end lost 1 base, the J end lost 6 bases, and 15 bases lay between the germline ends. This CDR3 is CASSLGTRLAPGELFF. In nucleotides, the CDR3 is TGTGCCAGCAGCTTAGGAACAAGGCTAGCCCCCGGGGAGCTGTTTTTT.

This chain uses TRBV19 with TRBJ2-3, with a weak D call TRBD1 (6 bases). CDR3 length: 16 residues. Germline CDR1 and CDR2: LNHDA and SQIVND (reference sequence). V shed 3 bases and J shed 0 bases, with 13 bases lying between them. The CDR3 loop reads CASSIGTTSSTDTQYF. DNA for the CDR3: TGTGCCAGTAGTATCGGGACAACGTCTAGCACAGATACGCAGTATTTT.

The chain is built from TRBV29-1 and TRBJ2-7; 9 nucleotides match TRBD2. This CDR3 spans 13 amino acids. CDR1 is SQVTM and CDR2 is ANQGSEA in the germline V gene. J gave up 2 bases and V 5 bases, and 4 bases lay outside the gene matches. The CDR3 protein is CSVRLAGPYEQYF. CDR3 DNA sequence: TGCAGCGTTAGGCTAGCGGGGCCCTACGAGCAGTACTTC.

The chain uses TRBV14 and TRBJ2-2, with 11 bases identical to TRBD2. J was trimmed by 1 base and V by 4 bases; bases with no gene match: 2. Germline loops: CDR1 SGHDN, CDR2 FVKESK. The CDR3 covers 16 residues. CDR3 bases: TGTGCCAGCAGCCGTACTAGCGGGAGGAACACCGGGGAGCTGTTTTTT. It encodes CASSRTSGRNTGELFF.

This clone was recorded once. The gene calls are TRBV7-3 and TRBJ2-1, with D perhaps TRBD2 (5 bases). V lost 5 bases, J lost 0 bases, and 14 bases lay in between. This CDR3 is built from 16 residues. Per germline, CDR1 SGHTA and CDR2 FQGTGA. In nucleotides, the CDR3 is TGTGCCAGCAGCCAAACCTCGGGGTACTCCTACAATGAGCAGTTCTTC. This sequence encodes CASSQTSGYSYNEQFF.

This clone was detected only a few times. This sequence joins TRBV9 and TRBJ2-7; 9 positions match TRBD1. CDR1 and CDR2 from the germline V gene are SGDLS and YYNGEE. J gave up 5 bases and V 3 bases, and 18 bases lay outside the gene matches. The CDR3 is made up of 18 amino acids. Here the CDR3 reads CASSALPPRGTGSHEQYF. CDR3 coding DNA: TGTGCCAGCAGCGCCCTGCCACCAAGGGGGACAGGGTCCCACGAGCAGTACTTC.

The V gene is TRBV29-1, the J gene TRBJ2-7; 9 nucleotides agree with TRBD2. This CDR3 is built from 16 residues. The V gene's germline CDR1 is SQVTM and CDR2 ANQGSEA. With 5 bases clipped from V and 2 bases from J, the junction kept 13 bases outside the gene matches. Written as DNA, the CDR3 is TGCAGCGTTCTCCCCACCATAGCGGGAGCGACCTACGAGCAGTACTTC. Translating it yields CSVLPTIAGATYEQYF.

V and J are TRBV9 and TRBJ1-2; a weak D match, TRBD1 (6 bases). The V gene's germline CDR1 is SGDLS and CDR2 YYNGEE. This CDR3 is 17 amino acids long. Between the trimmed V and J ends, which lost 0 bases and 2 bases, there was a span of 17 bases. The CDR3: CASSVEILGGGNYGYTF. CDR3 DNA sequence: TGTGCCAGCAGCGTAGAGATCTTAGGTGGGGGCAACTATGGCTACACCTTC.

The rearrangement joins TRBV5-4 to TRBJ2-7; 8 bases are shared with TRBD2. J lost 2 bases, V lost 6 bases, and 10 bases had no gene match. Germline assignment: CDR1 SGHNT and CDR2 YYREEE (reference sequence). This CDR3 contains 15 residues. CDR3 region: CASTGGLGLAYEQYF. In DNA, the CDR3 is TGTGCCAGCACCGGGGGTCTGGGACTAGCCTACGAGCAGTACTTC.

This rearrangement joins TRBV19 to TRBJ1-1, with 8 bases lining up with TRBD1. V gave up 5 bases and J gave up 2 bases; unmatched junction bases: 7. The CDR3 is 15 residues long. Germline V lookup: CDR1 LNHDA, CDR2 SQIVND (reference sequence). The CDR3 region is CASSPRTGSNTEAFF. As DNA, the CDR3 is TGTGCCAGTAGTCCAAGGACAGGGAGTAACACTGAAGCTTTCTTT.

This chain uses TRBV28 with TRBJ1-3, with TRBD1 as a possible D gene (5 bases). Germline V CDR1 and CDR2: MDHEN, SYDVKM. The CDR3 length is 15 residues. V lost 5 bases and J lost 1, with 12 bases in between. CDR3 in DNA: TGTGCCAGCAGTCGGGCGGCAGGGTCTGGAAACACCATATATTTT. This encodes CASSRAAGSGNTIYF.

The chain is built from TRBV7-2 and TRBJ1-2; 7 bases are a match to TRBD1. Trimming at V came to 6 bases and at J to 2 bases, leaving 6 bases not matched to a gene. CDR3 size: 14 residues. CDR1 SGHTA and CDR2 FQGNSA come from the germline V gene. CDR3 sequence reads: CASSREGANYGYTF. The CDR3 nucleotides are TGTGCCAGCAGTCGGGAGGGGGCGAACTATGGCTACACCTTC.

CDR3 residues: CASRVGLNTEAFF. As DNA, the CDR3 is TGTGCCAGCAGAGTGGGACTAAACACTGAAGCTTTCTTT. The V call is TRBV14, the J call TRBJ1-1; a possible D gene is TRBD1 (5 bases). The CDR3 is made up of 13 amino acids. V lost 6 bases, J lost 2 bases, and 10 bases lay in between. Germline loops: CDR1 SGHDN, CDR2 FVKESK.

The chain carries TRBV27 and TRBJ1-1; 10 bases are a match to TRBD1. Germline V gene sequence: CDR1 MNHEY, CDR2 SMNVEV (reference sequence). The length of the CDR3 is 17 residues. Germline trimming cut 2 bases from V and 5 bases from J; bases unmatched to any gene: 11. The chain's CDR3 is CASSLMKTGGSTTEAFF. CDR3 DNA sequence: TGTGCCAGCAGTTTAATGAAGACAGGGGGCTCAACAACTGAAGCTTTCTTT.

The chain has TRBV5-1 and TRBJ2-2; 7 nucleotides match TRBD1. Trimming at V came to 5 bases and at J to 1 base, leaving 5 bases not matched to a gene. The V gene's germline CDR1 is SGHRS and CDR2 YFSETQ. CDR3 length: 15 amino acids. The CDR3 spells CASSRGGLNTGELFF. DNA of the CDR3: TGCGCCAGCAGTCGAGGGGGCCTGAACACCGGGGAGCTGTTTTTT.

The chain recombines TRBV10-1 with TRBJ2-1; D ambiguous. The CDR3 totals 12 residues. The germline gives CDR1 WNHNN, CDR2 SYGVQD (reference sequence). Trimming left V 3 bases short and J 13 bases short, with 13 bases between. The CDR3: CASSDPYLGQFF. DNA for the CDR3: TGCGCCAGCAGTGACCCGTATCTAGGACAGTTCTTC.

The rearrangement links TRBV7-9 to TRBJ1-2; 7 nucleotides agree with TRBD1. CDR1 SEHNR and CDR2 FQNEAQ come from the germline V gene (reference sequence). Germline trimming cut 2 bases from V and 2 bases from J; bases unmatched to any gene: 2. This CDR3 is built from 14 residues. The CDR3 nucleotides read TGTGCCAGCAGCTTAACGGGACAGAACTATGGCTACACCTTC. Protein product: CASSLTGQNYGYTF.

J is TRBJ1-2 and V is TRBV5-4; the match to TRBD1 covers 8 bases. Germline-derived CDR1 and CDR2 are SGHNT and YYREEE (reference sequence). This CDR3 is built from 14 residues. Germline trimming cut 4 bases from V and 4 bases from J; bases unmatched to any gene: 6. The CDR3 nucleotides read TGTGCCAGCAGCGAGGACAGGGTACTCTATGGCTACACCTTC. Its translation: CASSEDRVLYGYTF.

This rearrangement joins TRBV7-9 to TRBJ2-2; D is perhaps TRBD1 (6 bases). Germline V gene lookup returns CDR1 SEHNR and CDR2 FQNEAQ (reference sequence). Trimming shortened V by 9 bases and J by 4 bases, and 18 bases separated the two germline ends. The CDR3 spans 15 residues. CDR3 amino acids: CASKPGHRITGELFF. The CDR3 bases are TGTGCCAGTAAACCGGGACATAGGATCACCGGGGAGCTGTTTTTT.

The chain carries TRBV27 and TRBJ2-5; 7 bases map to TRBD2. Germline V lookup: CDR1 MNHEY, CDR2 SMNVEV (reference sequence). This CDR3 comprises 17 residues. The V gene end was trimmed by 3 bases and the J gene end by 2 bases; junction bases not matched to a gene: 12. The DNA of the CDR3 is TGTGCCAGCAGTTTGACCGAGGGCGGGAGCCGACAAGAGACCCAGTACTTC. Translating gives CASSLTEGGSRQETQYF.

This sequence joins TRBV9 and TRBJ1-1; D unresolved. Germline V gene sequence: CDR1 SGDLS, CDR2 YYNGEE. V gave up 1 base and J gave up 1 base, with 5 bases separating them. CDR3 length: 13 residues. The CDR3 DNA follows: TGTGCCAGCAGCGTACTAGGGAACACTGAAGCTTTCTTT. This translates into CASSVLGNTEAFF.

The V gene is TRBV19, the J gene TRBJ2-7, with 11 bases that match TRBD2. The V gene end was trimmed by 3 bases and the J gene end by 5 bases; junction bases not matched to a gene: 6. The CDR3 contains 15 residues. CDR1 LNHDA and CDR2 SQIVND come from the germline V gene (reference sequence). In DNA, the CDR3 is TGTGCCAGTAGTATTATTCTAGCGGGAGGCCACGAGCAGTACTTC. Protein product: CASSIILAGGHEQYF. Combining the CDR3 with reference TRBV19 and TRBJ2-7 gives the whole variable domain DGGITQSPKYLFRKEGQNVTLSCEQNLNHDAMYWYRQDPGQGLRLIYYSQIVNDFQKGDIAEGYSVSREKKESFPLTVTSAQKNPTAFYLCASSIILAGGHEQYFGPGTRLTVT.